This TCR beta chain emerged from a study of OX40 agonist ivuxolimab in advanced cancers. Regarding the study as a whole: Partial responders at 0.1-3.0 mg/kg had among the lowest clonal expansion.

The assay was immunoSEQ multiplex PCR, and TCRdb's table has in-frame clones only and misses some. In the table there are nearly 60,000 clones, around nine tenths of which are singletons. The germline V gene encodes CDR1 LNHDA and CDR2 SQIVND (reference sequence). V shed 5 bases, J shed 3 bases, and the junction held 10 bases outside the gene matches. The CDR3 is 16 amino acids. As for this clone: Its antigen is undetermined.

Sampled blood was obtained at baseline, cycle 4 day 1, and cycle 7 day 1. The TCR sequence derives from an adult with an advanced solid tumor such as melanoma, head and neck, liver or kidney cancer. The chain is built from TRBV19 and TRBJ2-3, with TRBD1 identical over 8 bases. Sample: CD4+ or CD8+ T cells sorted from blood, taken in a trial of the OX40 agonist ivuxolimab. This chain's CDR3 is CASSPTGTGQTDTQYF. The CDR3 DNA sequence: TGTGCCAGTAGTCCTACCGGGACAGGCCAGACAGATACGCAGTATTTT.